This T cell receptor beta chain emerged from a study of OX40 agonist ivuxolimab in advanced cancers. Broader study findings: There were also nonresponders showing low normalized T-cell clonal expansion.

Profiled with immunoSEQ multiplex PCR; TCRdb holds only in-frame clones, not every one. The sample includes more than 55,000 clones, around 93% seen only once; the top ten take around an eighth. Only one count was recorded for this clone. The antigen remains undetermined. CDR1 and CDR2 (germline): SSHAT, FNYEAQ (reference sequence). This CDR3 contains 13 residues. Trimming at V came to 1 base and at J to 8 bases, leaving 2 bases not matched to a gene. The study sampled blood at baseline, cycle 4 day 1, and cycle 7 day 1. The specimen was CD4+ or CD8+ T cells sorted from blood, collected in a trial of the OX40 agonist ivuxolimab. The sequence came from an adult with an advanced solid tumor such as melanoma, head and neck, liver or kidney cancer. The chain is built from TRBV7-7 and TRBJ2-4; TRBD1 agrees at 7 bases. The CDR3 DNA is TGTGCCAGCAGCTTAGGGCAGGGGGACATTCAGTACTTC. Encoded protein: CASSLGQGDIQYF.